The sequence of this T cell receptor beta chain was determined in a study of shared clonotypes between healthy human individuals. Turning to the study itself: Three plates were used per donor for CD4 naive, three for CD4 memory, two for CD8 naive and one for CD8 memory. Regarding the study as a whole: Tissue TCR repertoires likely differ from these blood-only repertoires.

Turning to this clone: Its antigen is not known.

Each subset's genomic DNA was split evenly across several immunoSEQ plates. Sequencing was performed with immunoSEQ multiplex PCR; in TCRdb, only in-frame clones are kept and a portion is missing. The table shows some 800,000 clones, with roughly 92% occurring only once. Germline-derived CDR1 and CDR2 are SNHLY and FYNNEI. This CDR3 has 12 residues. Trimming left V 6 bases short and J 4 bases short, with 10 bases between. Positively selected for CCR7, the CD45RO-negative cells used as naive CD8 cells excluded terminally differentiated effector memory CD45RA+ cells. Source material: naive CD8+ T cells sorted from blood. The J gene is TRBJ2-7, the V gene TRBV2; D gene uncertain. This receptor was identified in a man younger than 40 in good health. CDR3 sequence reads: CASRGFGYEQYF. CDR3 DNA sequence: TGTGCCAGCAGGGGGTTTGGATACGAGCAGTACTTC.